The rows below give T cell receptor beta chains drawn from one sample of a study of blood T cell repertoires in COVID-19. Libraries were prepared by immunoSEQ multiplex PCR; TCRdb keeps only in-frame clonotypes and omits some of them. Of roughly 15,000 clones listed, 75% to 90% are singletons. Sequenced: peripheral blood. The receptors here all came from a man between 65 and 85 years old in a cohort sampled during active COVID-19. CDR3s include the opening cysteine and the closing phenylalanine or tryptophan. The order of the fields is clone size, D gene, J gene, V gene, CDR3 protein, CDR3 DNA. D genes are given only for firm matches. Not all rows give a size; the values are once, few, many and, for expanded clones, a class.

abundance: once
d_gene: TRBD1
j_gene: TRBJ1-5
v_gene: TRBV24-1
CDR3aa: CATSDAGQGAGQPQHF
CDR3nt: TGTGCCACCAGTGATGCCGGACAGGGGGCAGGTCAGCCCCAGCATTTT

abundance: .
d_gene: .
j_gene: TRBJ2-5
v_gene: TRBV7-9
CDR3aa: CASSAGLETQYF
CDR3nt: TGTGCCAGCAGCGCAGGGCTGGAGACCCAGTACTTC

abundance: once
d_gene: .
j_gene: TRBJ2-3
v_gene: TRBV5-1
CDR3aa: CASSARFTDTQYF
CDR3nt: TGCGCCAGCAGTGCTAGGTTCACAGATACGCAGTATTTT

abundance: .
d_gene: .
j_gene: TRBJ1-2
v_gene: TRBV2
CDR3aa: CASSAPSGEGYTF
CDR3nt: TGTGCCAGCAGCGCTCCTTCAGGGGAAGGCTACACCTTC

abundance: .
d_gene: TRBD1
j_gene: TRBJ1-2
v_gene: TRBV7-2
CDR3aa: CASSLTGGGYGYTF
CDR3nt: TGTGCCAGCAGCTTGACAGGGGGCGGCTATGGCTACACCTTC

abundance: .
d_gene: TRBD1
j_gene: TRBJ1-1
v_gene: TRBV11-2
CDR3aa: CASSPGQGGTEAFF
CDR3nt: TGTGCCAGCAGCCCCGGACAGGGAGGAACTGAAGCTTTCTTT

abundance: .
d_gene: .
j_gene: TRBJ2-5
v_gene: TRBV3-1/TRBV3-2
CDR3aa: CASSQDTEGVETQYF
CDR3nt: TGTGCCAGCAGCCAAGATACCGAGGGAGTAGAGACCCAGTACTTC

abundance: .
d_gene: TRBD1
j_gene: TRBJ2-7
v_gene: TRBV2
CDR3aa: CASIPHGTGYYEQYF
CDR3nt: TGTGCCAGCATCCCTCACGGGACAGGGTACTACGAGCAGTACTTC

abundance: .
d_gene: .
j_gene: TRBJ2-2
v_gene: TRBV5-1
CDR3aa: CASSLGGSGELFF
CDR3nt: TGCGCCAGCAGCTTGGGCGGCTCCGGGGAGCTGTTTTTT

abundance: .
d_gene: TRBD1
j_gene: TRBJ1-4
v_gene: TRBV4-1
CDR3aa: CASSLGQGAVNEKLFF
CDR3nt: TGCGCCAGCAGCCTAGGACAGGGGGCCGTTAATGAAAAACTGTTTTTT

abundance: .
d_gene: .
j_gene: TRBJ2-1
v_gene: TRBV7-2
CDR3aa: CASSLVWHNEQFF
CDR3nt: TGTGCCAGCAGCTTAGTTTGGCACAATGAGCAGTTCTTC

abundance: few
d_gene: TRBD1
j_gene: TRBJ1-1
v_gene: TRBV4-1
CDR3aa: CASSHPLDRGTEAFF
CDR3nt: TGCGCCAGCAGCCACCCCCTGGACAGGGGCACTGAAGCTTTCTTT

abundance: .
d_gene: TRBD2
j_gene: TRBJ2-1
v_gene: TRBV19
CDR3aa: CASSDPGLAGYNEQFF
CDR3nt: TGTGCCAGTAGTGACCCGGGACTAGCGGGCTACAATGAGCAGTTCTTC

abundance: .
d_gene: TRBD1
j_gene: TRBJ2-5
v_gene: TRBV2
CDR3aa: CASSTGGGETQYF
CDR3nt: TGTGCCAGCAGTACAGGGGGCGGAGAGACCCAGTACTTC

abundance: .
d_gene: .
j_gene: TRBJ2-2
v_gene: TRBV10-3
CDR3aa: CAIRTGTGELFF
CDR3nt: TGTGCCATCAGAACAGGGACCGGGGAGCTGTTTTTT

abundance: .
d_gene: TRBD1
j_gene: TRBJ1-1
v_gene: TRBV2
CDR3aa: CASRREGALAEAFF
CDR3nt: TGTGCCAGCAGGCGGGAGGGGGCGCTGGCTGAAGCTTTCTTT

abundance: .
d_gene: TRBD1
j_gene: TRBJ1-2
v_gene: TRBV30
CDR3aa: CAWSPNLGQGYGYTF
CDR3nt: TGTGCCTGGAGTCCCAATTTAGGACAGGGCTATGGCTACACCTTC

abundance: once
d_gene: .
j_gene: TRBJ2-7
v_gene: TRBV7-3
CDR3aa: CASSLGAGEYEQYF
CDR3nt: TGTGCCAGCAGCTTAGGGGCAGGAGAATACGAGCAGTACTTC

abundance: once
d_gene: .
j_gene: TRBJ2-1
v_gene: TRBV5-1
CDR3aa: CASSLAGYTSKEFF
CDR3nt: TGCGCCAGCAGCTTGGCCGGGTACACCTCGAAGGAGTTCTTC

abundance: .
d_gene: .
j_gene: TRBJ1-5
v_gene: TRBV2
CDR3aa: CASSRHNLSNQPQHF
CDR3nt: TGTGCCAGCAGTCGACACAATCTTAGCAATCAGCCCCAGCATTTT

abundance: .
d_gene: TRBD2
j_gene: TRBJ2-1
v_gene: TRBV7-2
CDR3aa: CASSPVQLAGGPAEQFF
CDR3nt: TGTGCCAGCAGCCCAGTGCAACTAGCGGGAGGGCCCGCTGAGCAGTTCTTC

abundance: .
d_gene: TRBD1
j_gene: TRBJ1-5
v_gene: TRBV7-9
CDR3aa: CASSLAPGQGGNQPQHF
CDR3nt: TGTGCCAGCAGCTTGGCTCCGGGACAGGGCGGCAATCAGCCCCAGCATTTT

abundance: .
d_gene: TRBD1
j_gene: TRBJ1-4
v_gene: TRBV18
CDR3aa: CASSPDLSRGRGEKLFF
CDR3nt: TGTGCCAGCTCACCTGATTTATCCAGGGGGCGCGGTGAAAAACTGTTTTTT

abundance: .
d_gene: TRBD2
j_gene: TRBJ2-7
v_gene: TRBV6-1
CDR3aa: CASSDGLAGPHEQYF
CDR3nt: TGTGCCAGCAGTGACGGACTAGCGGGTCCCCACGAGCAGTACTTC

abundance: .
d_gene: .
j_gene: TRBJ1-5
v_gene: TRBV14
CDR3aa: CASSQGEVQPQHF
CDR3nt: TGTGCCAGCAGCCAAGGGGAGGTTCAGCCCCAGCATTTT

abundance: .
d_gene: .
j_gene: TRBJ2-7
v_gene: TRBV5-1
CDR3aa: CASPWSRNEQYF
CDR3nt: TGCGCCAGCCCCTGGAGCCGGAACGAGCAGTACTTC

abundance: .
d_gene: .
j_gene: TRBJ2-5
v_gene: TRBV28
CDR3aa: CASSFSLATQETQYF
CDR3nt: TGTGCCAGCAGTTTTTCGCTAGCCACACAAGAGACCCAGTACTTC

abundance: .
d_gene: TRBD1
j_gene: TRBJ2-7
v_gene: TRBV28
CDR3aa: CASRLEVQGAYEQYF
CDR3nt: TGTGCCAGCAGGTTGGAGGTACAGGGGGCTTACGAGCAGTACTTC

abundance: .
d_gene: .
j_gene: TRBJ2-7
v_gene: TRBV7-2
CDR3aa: CASSFHGTDYEQYF
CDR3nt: TGTGCCAGCAGCTTTCACGGGACTGACTACGAGCAGTACTTC

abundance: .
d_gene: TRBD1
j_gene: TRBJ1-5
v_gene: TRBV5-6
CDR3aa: CASSLGTGNQPQHF
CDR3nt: TGTGCCAGCAGCCTCGGGACAGGTAATCAGCCCCAGCATTTT

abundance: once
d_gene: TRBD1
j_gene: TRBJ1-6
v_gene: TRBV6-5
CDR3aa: CASSRQGVNSPLHF
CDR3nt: TGTGCCAGCAGCAGACAGGGGGTCAATTCACCCCTCCACTTT

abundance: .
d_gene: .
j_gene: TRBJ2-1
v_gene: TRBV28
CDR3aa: CASSFARLLDNEQFF
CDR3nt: TGTGCCAGCAGTTTCGCCCGACTCCTCGACAATGAGCAGTTCTTC

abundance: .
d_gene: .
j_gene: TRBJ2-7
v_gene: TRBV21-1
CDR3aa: CASSKEATGEQYF
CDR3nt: TGTGCCAGCAGCAAAGAGGCTACGGGGGAGCAGTACTTC

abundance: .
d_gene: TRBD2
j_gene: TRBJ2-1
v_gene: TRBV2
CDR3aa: CASSEFSSGRYNEQFF
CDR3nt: TGTGCCAGCAGTGAATTCTCGAGCGGGAGGTATAATGAGCAGTTCTTC

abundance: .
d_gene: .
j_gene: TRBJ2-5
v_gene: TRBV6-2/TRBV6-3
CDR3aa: CASSPGTIKETQYF
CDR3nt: TGTGCCAGCAGCCCCGGGACAATAAAAGAGACCCAGTACTTC

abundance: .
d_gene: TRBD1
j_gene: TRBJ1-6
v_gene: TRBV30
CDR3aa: CAWSVGGAYNSPLHF
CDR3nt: TGTGCCTGGAGTGTAGGGGGCGCCTATAATTCACCCCTCCACTTT

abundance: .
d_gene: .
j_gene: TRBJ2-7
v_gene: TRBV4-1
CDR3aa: CASTQVRDGVQYF
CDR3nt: TGCGCCAGCACCCAAGTACGCGACGGGGTACAGTACTTC

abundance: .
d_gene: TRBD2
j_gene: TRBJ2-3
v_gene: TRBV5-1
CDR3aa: CASSPLVTSGGSTDTQYF
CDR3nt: TGCGCCAGCAGCCCCCTCGTGACTAGCGGGGGTAGCACAGATACGCAGTATTTT

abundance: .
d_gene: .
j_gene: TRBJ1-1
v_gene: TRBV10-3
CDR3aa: CAISEQQNTEAFF
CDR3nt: TGTGCCATCAGTGAGCAACAGAACACTGAAGCTTTCTTT

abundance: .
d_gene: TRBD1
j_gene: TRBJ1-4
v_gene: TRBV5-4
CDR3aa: CASSSNRGGNEKLFF
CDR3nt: TGTGCCAGCAGCTCAAACAGGGGGGGAAATGAAAAACTGTTTTTT

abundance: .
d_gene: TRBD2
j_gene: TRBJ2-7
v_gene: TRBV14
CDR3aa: CASSQIPSGAYEQYF
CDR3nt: TGTGCCAGCAGCCAAATCCCTAGCGGAGCCTACGAGCAGTACTTC

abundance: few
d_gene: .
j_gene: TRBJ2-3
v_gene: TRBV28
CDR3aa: CASSFSSGEYTDTQYF
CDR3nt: TGTGCCAGCAGTTTTTCTTCAGGGGAATACACAGATACGCAGTATTTT

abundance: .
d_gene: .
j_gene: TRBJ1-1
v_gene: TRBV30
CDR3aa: CAWRLPGVTEAFF
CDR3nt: TGTGCCTGGAGGCTACCAGGGGTCACTGAAGCTTTCTTT

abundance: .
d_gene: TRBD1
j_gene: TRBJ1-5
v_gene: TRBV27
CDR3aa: CASRGTGGSYQPQHF
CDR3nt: TGTGCCAGCAGGGGGACAGGGGGCAGCTATCAGCCCCAGCATTTT